Shown below are 10 T cell receptor beta chains from a single sample sequenced in a study of T cell responses to AZD1222 COVID-19 vaccine. Libraries were prepared by immunoSEQ multiplex PCR; TCRdb keeps only in-frame clonotypes and omits some of them. Of about 130,000 clones in the sample, 88% were seen once. The source material was peripheral blood, sampled on day 0 of AZD1222 vaccination. These TCRs come from an adult in good health.

V and J are TRBV19 and TRBJ2-1; maybe TRBD2 (6 bases). Per germline, CDR1 LNHDA and CDR2 SQIVND (reference sequence). V was cut by 9 bases and J by 3 bases, with 15 bases left in between. This CDR3 has 14 residues. The CDR3 DNA reads as TGTGCCAGCACCCCGGAGGGTAGCTACAATGAGCAGTTCTTC. Its translation: CASTPEGSYNEQFF.

The chain uses TRBV5-1 and TRBJ2-3; maybe TRBD2 (6 bases). CDR1 and CDR2 (germline): SGHRS, YFSETQ. The CDR3 extends over 14 amino acids. Deletions cut 7 bases from V and 2 bases from J, with 14 bases between. This CDR3 reads CASGPSGYTDTQYF. DNA of the CDR3: TGCGCCAGCGGACCCAGCGGGTACACAGATACGCAGTATTTT. Drawing the rest from reference TRBV5-1 and TRBJ2-3, the complete variable domain is KAGVTQTPRYLIKTRGQQVTLSCSPISGHRSVSWYQQTPGQGLQFLFEYFSETQRNKGNFPGRFSGRQFSNSRSEMNVSTLELGDSALYLCASGPSGYTDTQYFGPGTRLTVL.

The chain recombines TRBV6-4 with TRBJ2-3; 8 positions match TRBD2. The CDR3 extends over 16 amino acids. V was pared by 2 bases and J by 1 base, with 5 bases of the junction left unmatched. Germline CDR1 reads MRHNA; CDR2 reads SNTAGT. The CDR3 is CASSDRGGRGTDTQYF. The CDR3 DNA sequence: TGTGCCAGCAGTGACCGGGGGGGCCGGGGCACAGATACGCAGTATTTT.

The rearrangement links TRBV11-2 to TRBJ2-4; D is unclear. The V gene's germline CDR1 is SGHAT and CDR2 FQNNGV. V lost 1 base, J lost 0 bases, and 10 bases lay in between. This CDR3 region has 16 residues. The CDR3 protein is CASSLVGGIAKNIQYF. DNA of the CDR3: TGTGCCAGCAGCTTAGTTGGCGGAATAGCCAAAAACATTCAGTACTTC.

CDR3 nucleotide sequence: TGTGCCAGCAGCCGCCGTTATCGGCAGGGCTTCTCTCGGGAGACCCAGTACTTC. Translation gives CASSRRYRQGFSRETQYF. The chain employs TRBV5-6 and TRBJ2-5; the D gene is possibly TRBD1 (5 bases). Per the germline V gene, CDR1 is SGHDT and CDR2 is YYEEEE. The CDR3 has 18 amino acids. With 4 bases removed from V and 5 bases from J, the gap between germline ends came to 27 bases.

The chain is built from TRBV19 and TRBJ1-2; 10 positions match TRBD1. CDR1 and CDR2 from the germline V gene are LNHDA and SQIVND (reference sequence). The J segment lost 8 bases and the V segment lost 2 bases, leaving 11 bases of the junction unmatched. The CDR3 is 16 residues long. CDR3 sequence reads: CASSIRSGQGREGYTF. CDR3 DNA sequence: TGTGCCAGTAGTATAAGATCGGGACAGGGGCGAGAAGGCTACACCTTC.

V usage is TRBV2 and J usage is TRBJ2-3, with TRBD2 identical over 12 bases. Germline V gene data show CDR1 as SNHLY and CDR2 as FYNNEI. The CDR3 consists of 15 residues. Trimming cost V 7 bases and J 3 bases; bases outside gene matches: 5. The CDR3 sequence is CASTKTSGRTDTQYF. The CDR3 DNA reads TGTGCCAGCACGAAAACTAGCGGGAGGACAGATACGCAGTATTTT.

The V and J genes are TRBV15 and TRBJ1-4; D gene unclear. CDR1 is LNHNV and CDR2 is YYDKDF in the germline V gene (reference sequence). Trimming removed 5 bases from V and 7 bases from J, with 17 bases in between. The CDR3 runs 15 residues. The CDR3, as DNA: TGTGCCACCAGCGTTTCTGGGGAGGGAAGTGAAAAACTGTTTTTT. Protein product: CATSVSGEGSEKLFF.

The chain uses TRBV4-2 and TRBJ2-2, with 13 bases matching TRBD2. Trimming took 0 bases from V and 0 from J; bases not matched to a gene: 1. This CDR3 has 18 residues. Per germline, CDR1 LGHNA and CDR2 YNFKEQ. Written as DNA, the CDR3 is TGTGCCAGCAGCCAAGAAGGACTAGCGGGAGCGAACACCGGGGAGCTGTTTTTT. Translating gives CASSQEGLAGANTGELFF.

The chain has TRBV20-1 and TRBJ1-4; perhaps TRBD1 as D (5 bases). Germline values: CDR1 DFQATT, CDR2 SNEGSKA (reference sequence). This CDR3 region has 9 residues. Trimming removed 5 bases from V and 11 bases from J, with 6 bases in between. Here the CDR3 reads CSAWGKLFF. The CDR3 region has the DNA TGCAGTGCTTGGGGGAAACTGTTTTTT.